This TCR beta chain was profiled in a study of response to subunit inactivated influenza vaccine. Study findings and constraints: With each seasonal influenza vaccination, the authors suggested, few new T cells are recruited.

Each CDR3 protein gets one entry after TCRdb re-called the RT-PCR reads with MiXCR. The table lists about 500,000 distinct CDR3 sequences, 7.2% of them singletons. About this clonotype: Its antigen is as yet unknown.

The TCR comes from a man aged 50-75 years who received an inactivated influenza vaccine. The starting material was PBMCs from blood, obtained around 25 months after vaccination.

The CDR3 reads CASSYGPIEKLFF. The CDR3, as DNA: TGTGCCAGCAGTTACGGGCCGATTGAAAAACTGTTTTTT. This rearrangement joins TRBV6-2 or TRBV6-3 to TRBJ1-4; D remains ambiguous. In germline, CDR1 is MNHEY, CDR2 SVGEGT. The CDR3 consists of 13 residues. Trimming took 2 bases from V and 7 from J, leaving 8 bases between them.